Below are 12 T cell receptor beta chains sequenced from a single sample in a study of radiation and T cells in renal cell carcinoma. The time point was: blood 4 weeks post-SBRT, at nephrectomy. Treatment given: 15 Gy SBRT to primary tumor, nephrectomy 4 weeks later. Using immunoSEQ multiplex PCR, the repertoire was profiled, and TCRdb retains in-frame clones only, with some absent. The sample includes approximately 86,000 clones, about 85% of them seen just once. The input for sequencing was blood, taken from a patient whose treatment included radiotherapy and nephrectomy. The receptors originated from a man in his fifties with renal cell carcinoma.

The rearrangement joins TRBV5-4 to TRBJ2-2; D assignment may be TRBD1 or TRBD2 (5 bases each). Germline CDR1 and CDR2: SGHNT and YYREEE (reference sequence). Trimming took 4 bases from V and 6 from J, leaving 10 bases between them. CDR3 length equals 13 residues. CDR3 in amino acids: CASSVLGAGELFF. The CDR3 DNA reads as TGTGCCAGCAGCGTGTTGGGGGCCGGGGAGCTGTTTTTT.

This clone was seen just once. DNA for the CDR3: TGTGCCAGCAGTCGAGGGACAGGTAACTCCTACGAGCAGTACTTC. This sequence encodes CASSRGTGNSYEQYF. This chain links TRBV27 with TRBJ2-7; 8 nucleotides match TRBD1. The J segment lost 0 bases and the V segment lost 5 bases, leaving 6 bases of the junction unmatched. Germline loops: CDR1 MNHEY, CDR2 SMNVEV (reference sequence). The CDR3 contains 15 residues.

The sample holds a few counts of this clone. The chain joins TRBV5-1 to TRBJ1-4; the D is unclear. The CDR3 runs to 15 residues. Germline-derived CDR1 and CDR2 are SGHRS and YFSETQ. The V end was cut by 2 bases, the J end by 8 bases, with 16 bases between. The CDR3 reads CASSFGRAPREKLFF. In DNA form, the CDR3 reads TGCGCCAGCAGCTTCGGGAGGGCCCCACGCGAAAAACTGTTTTTT.

This clone has only one observation. The rearrangement uses TRBV5-4 and TRBJ2-1, with TRBD2 identical over 12 bases. This CDR3 contains 17 residues. Germline assignment: CDR1 SGHNT and CDR2 YYREEE (reference sequence). After removal of 2 bases from V and 0 bases from J, the junction contained 3 bases not matched to a gene. CDR3 sequence (DNA): TGTGCCAGCAGCTTAGGACTAGCGGGAAACTCCTACAATGAGCAGTTCTTC. Amino acid sequence: CASSLGLAGNSYNEQFF.

The rearrangement uses TRBV7-8 and TRBJ2-4, with D uncertain. Germline lookup yields CDR1 SGHVS and CDR2 FQNEAQ. The CDR3 spans 16 residues. Trimming took off 5 bases at V and 0 bases at J, with 14 bases between the two ends. The CDR3 region is CASSPARVLAKNIQYF. The CDR3 bases are TGTGCCAGCAGCCCTGCTAGGGTACTAGCCAAAAACATTCAGTACTTC. Full variable domain (outside the CDR3, taken from reference TRBV7-8 and TRBJ2-4): GAGVSQSPRYKVAKRGQDVALRCDPISGHVSLFWYQQALGQGPEFLTYFQNEAQLDKSGLPSDRFFAERPEGSVSTLKIQRTQQEDSAVYLCASSPARVLAKNIQYFGAGTRLSVL.

This clone was observed a single time. The rearrangement joins TRBV10-3 to TRBJ2-3; D uncertain. Germline V gives CDR1 ENHRY, CDR2 SYGVKD. CDR3 size: 13 residues. V lost 10 bases to trimming and J lost 4 bases, with 15 bases between them. The CDR3 is CATSWGGPDTQYF. DNA of the CDR3: TGTGCCACCTCGTGGGGTGGCCCAGATACGCAGTATTTT.

The chain carries TRBV10-2 and TRBJ2-1, with TRBD1 as a possible D gene (6 bases). Trimming cost V 6 bases and J 10 bases, with 19 bases left between them. CDR1 and CDR2 (germline): WSHSY, SAAADI. This CDR3 comprises 14 residues. The CDR3 nucleotides read TGCGCCAGCAGAGGAACAGACAGGTCATCGGAGCAGTTCTTC. It is translated as CASRGTDRSSEQFF.

The rearrangement links TRBV6-5 to TRBJ2-1, with 9 bases aligning to TRBD2. The V and J ends lost 4 bases and 10 bases, in that order; junction bases with no gene match: 11. Per germline, CDR1 MNHEY and CDR2 SVGAGI. The CDR3 covers 15 residues. CDR3 in DNA: TGTGCCAGCAGTTCCTCGCAGCGGGGGGCCCTAGAGCAGTTCTTC. The encoded protein is CASSSSQRGALEQFF.

The rearrangement joins TRBV5-8 to TRBJ2-3; D is unresolved. Germline CDR1 and CDR2: SGHTS and YDEGEE. Trimming stripped 4 bases from V and 4 bases from J, with 13 bases between. CDR3 length: 14 residues. CDR3 nucleotide sequence: TGTGCCAGCAGCCAAGAAAGGTGGTCAGATACGCAGTATTTT. It is translated as CASSQERWSDTQYF.

There are a few counts of this clone. The gene calls are TRBV5-4 and TRBJ1-2; tentatively, D is TRBD1 (6 bases). The V end was cut by 3 bases, the J end by 8 bases, with 11 bases between. CDR3 length equals 12 residues. The germline CDR1 and CDR2 sequences are SGHNT and YYREEE (reference sequence). The CDR3 is CASSSTGLGYTF. The DNA for the CDR3 is TGTGCCAGCAGCTCGACAGGTCTGGGCTACACCTTC. The complete variable domain, with remaining parts taken from reference TRBV5-4 and TRBJ1-2, reads ETGVTQSPTHLIKTRGQQVTLRCSSQSGHNTVSWYQQALGQGPQFIFQYYREEENGRGNFPPRFSGLQFPNYSSELNVNALELDDSALYLCASSSTGLGYTFGSGTRLTVV.

This chain connects TRBV19 to TRBJ2-7; TRBD2 matches at 8 bases. CDR1 is LNHDA, CDR2 SQIVND, per germline (reference sequence). CDR3 size: 14 residues. With 3 bases clipped from V and 5 bases from J, the junction kept 6 bases outside the gene matches. The CDR3 region is CASSIRAGDDEQYF. The CDR3 DNA follows: TGTGCCAGTAGTATCAGAGCGGGAGACGACGAGCAGTACTTC.

CDR3 region: CASSQATSSPYEQYF. CDR3 bases: TGTGCCAGCTCCCAAGCGACTAGCAGTCCCTACGAGCAGTACTTC. The rearrangement links TRBV18 to TRBJ2-7, with 7 bases aligning to TRBD2. J gave up 2 bases and V 6 bases, and 10 bases lay outside the gene matches. The CDR3 spans 15 residues. Germline-derived CDR1 and CDR2 are KGHSH and LQKENI.